The 23 T cell receptor beta chains presented below share a single source sample, sequenced in a study of OX40 agonist ivuxolimab in advanced cancers. This table comes from immunoSEQ multiplex PCR, and its TCRdb copy is limited to in-frame clones, with some not included. This sample has tens of thousands of clones, with around 89% found just once. The source material was CD4+ or CD8+ T cells sorted from blood, sampled in a trial of the OX40 agonist ivuxolimab. The receptors come from an adult with an advanced solid tumor such as melanoma, head and neck, liver or kidney cancer.

This clone was picked up one time. The chain is built from TRBV7-9 and TRBJ2-7; no reliable D call. The germline gives CDR1 SEHNR, CDR2 FQNEAQ (reference sequence). This CDR3 has 12 amino acids. Trimming cost V 5 bases and J 6 bases, with 11 bases left between them. The CDR3, as DNA: TGTGCCAGCAGCATTTGGTCCGCCGAGCAGTACTTC. Protein product: CASSIWSAEQYF.

Only one count was recorded for this clone. The CDR3 region has the DNA TGTGCCAGTGGCCCTAGATCGTCTGGGTACTACAATGAGCAGTTCTTC. Translation gives CASGPRSSGYYNEQFF. The gene calls are TRBV7-6 and TRBJ2-1, with D hard to call. V lost 9 bases and J lost 3, with 21 bases in between. Germline lookup yields CDR1 SGHVS and CDR2 FNYEAQ. The CDR3 covers 16 residues. Full variable domain (remainder filled in from reference TRBV7-6 and TRBJ2-1): GAGVSQSPRYKVTKRGQDVALRCDPISGHVSLYWYRQALGQGPEFLTYFNYEAQQDKSGLPNDRFSAERPEGSISTLTIQRTEQRDSAMYRCASGPRSSGYYNEQFFGPGTRLTVL.

The chain joins TRBV15 to TRBJ2-3; perhaps TRBD1 as D (6 bases). V gave up 8 bases and J gave up 0 bases, with 15 bases separating them. Germline V lookup: CDR1 LNHNV, CDR2 YYDKDF (reference sequence). There are 15 residues in the CDR3. CDR3 nucleotides: TGTGCCACCCGACGACAGGCTTCTAGCACAGATACGCAGTATTTT. Translating gives CATRRQASSTDTQYF.

The chain has TRBV19 and TRBJ2-7; D is possibly TRBD1 (6 bases). The CDR3 loop spans 14 amino acids. Trimming took 1 base from V and 5 from J, leaving 12 bases between them. The germline V gene encodes CDR1 LNHDA and CDR2 SQIVND (reference sequence). In DNA, the CDR3 is TGTGCCAGTAGTATAGGTACAGGGCGGGACGAGCAGTACTTC. The encoded protein is CASSIGTGRDEQYF. Full variable domain (missing parts from reference TRBV19 and TRBJ2-7): DGGITQSPKYLFRKEGQNVTLSCEQNLNHDAMYWYRQDPGQGLRLIYYSQIVNDFQKGDIAEGYSVSREKKESFPLTVTSAQKNPTAFYLCASSIGTGRDEQYFGPGTRLTVT.

The chain employs TRBV28 and TRBJ2-7, with D perhaps given as TRBD1 or TRBD2 (5 bases each). The germline gives CDR1 MDHEN, CDR2 SYDVKM. V shed 6 bases and J shed 4 bases, with 22 bases lying between them. The CDR3 extends over 16 amino acids. The CDR3 reads CASSVGRLTGLYEQYF. As DNA, the CDR3 is TGTGCCAGCAGCGTGGGGCGGCTCACGGGGCTTTACGAGCAGTACTTC. The full variable domain, completed using reference TRBV28 and TRBJ2-7, is DVKVTQSSRYLVKRTGEKVFLECVQDMDHENMFWYRQDPGLGLRLIYFSYDVKMKEKGDIPEGYSVSREKKERFSLILESASTNQTSMYLCASSVGRLTGLYEQYFGPGTRLTVT.

The chain carries TRBV4-1 and TRBJ1-3; no definite D call. Germline CDR1 MGHRA, CDR2 YSYEKL. This CDR3 contains 12 residues. V was shortened by 0 bases and J by 8 bases, with 5 bases between the two germline ends. The CDR3 loop is CASSQDRYTIYF. CDR3 sequence (DNA): TGCGCCAGCAGCCAAGATCGATACACCATATATTTT.

This chain joins TRBV12-5 and TRBJ1-1; D is unresolved. Per germline, CDR1 LGHNT and CDR2 FRNRAP. The CDR3 contains 13 residues. V lost 2 bases and J lost 8, with 12 bases in between. CDR3 loop: CASGLILGREAFF. The CDR3 nucleotides are TGTGCTAGTGGTTTGATATTGGGCAGGGAAGCTTTCTTT.

The table lists this clone with a count of one. The CDR3 protein is CASSLHGGPLAYEQYF. DNA of the CDR3: TGCGCCAGCAGCTTGCACGGGGGACCTCTCGCCTACGAGCAGTACTTC. The V call is TRBV5-1, the J call TRBJ2-7, with D tentatively TRBD2 (6 bases). Per the germline V gene, CDR1 is SGHRS and CDR2 is YFSETQ. The germline V and J ends were trimmed by 1 base and 2 bases, with 16 bases remaining between them. The CDR3 consists of 16 residues.

The V gene is TRBV28, the J gene TRBJ2-4; D might be TRBD1 (6 bases). V lost 7 bases and J lost 1, with 11 bases in between. The CDR3 totals 14 residues. Germline V gene sequence: CDR1 MDHEN, CDR2 SYDVKM. CDR3 DNA sequence: TGTGCCAGCAATACAGGGATCGCCAAAAACATTCAGTACTTC. The encoded protein is CASNTGIAKNIQYF.

The chain links TRBV4-1 to TRBJ2-3; TRBD2 matches 11 bases. The CDR3 loop spans 15 amino acids. The junction had 4 bases not matched to a gene; V was cut back by 3 bases and J by 5 bases. Germline V lookup: CDR1 MGHRA, CDR2 YSYEKL. The CDR3 DNA follows: TGCGCCAGCAGCCATAGCGGGAGGGCAGGAGATACGCAGTATTTT. The encoded protein is CASSHSGRAGDTQYF.

The rearrangement uses TRBV29-1 and TRBJ2-5, with 13 bases fitting TRBD2. CDR1 and CDR2 (germline): SQVTM, ANQGSEA. The V segment lost 3 bases and the J segment 2 bases; nucleotides outside the gene matches: 6. This CDR3 region has 16 residues. The CDR3 is CSVEGTSGGAQETQYF. The CDR3 coding sequence is TGCAGCGTTGAGGGAACTAGCGGGGGGGCTCAAGAGACCCAGTACTTC.

This clone was seen a single time. The genes are TRBV7-9 and TRBJ2-2, with 12 bases matching TRBD2. The V segment lost 7 bases and the J segment 1 base; nucleotides outside the gene matches: 1. CDR1 SEHNR and CDR2 FQNEAQ come from the germline V gene (reference sequence). CDR3 length: 15 residues. CDR3 loop: CASKTSGGNTGELFF. In DNA, the CDR3 is TGTGCCAGCAAGACTAGCGGGGGGAACACCGGGGAGCTGTTTTTT. Complete variable domain (other parts from reference TRBV7-9 and TRBJ2-2): DTGVSQNPRHKITKRGQNVTFRCDPISEHNRLYWYRQTLGQGPEFLTYFQNEAQLEKSRLLSDRFSAERPKGSFSTLEIQRTEQGDSAMYLCASKTSGGNTGELFFGEGSRLTVL.

This clone was detected once. The chain couples TRBV19 to TRBJ2-5; D is uncertain. Per the germline V gene, CDR1 is LNHDA and CDR2 is SQIVND (reference sequence). The germline V and J ends were trimmed by 3 bases and 0 bases, with 2 bases remaining between them. The CDR3 covers 12 residues. CDR3 DNA: TGTGCCAGTAGTATGGACCAAGAGACCCAGTACTTC. Its protein product is CASSMDQETQYF.

The chain employs TRBV25-1 and TRBJ2-7; weak D call: TRBD1 (6 bases). The germline V and J ends were trimmed by 6 bases and 0 bases, with 9 bases remaining between them. Per germline, CDR1 MGHDK and CDR2 SYGVNS. The CDR3 sequence is 13 residues long. CDR3: CASSLTGSYEQYF. The CDR3 coding sequence is TGTGCCAGCAGCTTGACAGGCTCCTACGAGCAGTACTTC.

Regarding this clone: One junction end disagrees with the germline gene, perhaps due to a read error. The chain uses TRBV7-9 and TRBJ1-5; D remains ambiguous. Germline V gene sequence: CDR1 SEHNR, CDR2 FQNEAQ (reference sequence). The CDR3 spans 14 residues. CDR3 residues: CTSSLEFGNQPQHF. CDR3 nucleotides: TGTACCAGCAGCTTAGAGTTCGGCAATCAGCCCCAGCATTTT.

V and J are TRBV7-9 and TRBJ2-1, with TRBD2 matching over 9 bases. The CDR3 spans 15 residues. Trimming removed 6 bases from V and 4 bases from J; junction bases left unmatched: 7. Germline V gives CDR1 SEHNR, CDR2 FQNEAQ (reference sequence). CDR3 nucleotides: TGTGCCAGCAGTCTTAGCGGGGGCCTTTACAATGAGCAGTTCTTC. Its protein product is CASSLSGGLYNEQFF.

The chain uses TRBV27 and TRBJ2-7; D might be TRBD1 or TRBD2, each matching 6 bases. The CDR3 is 12 residues long. Trimming left V 5 bases short and J 6 bases short, with 11 bases between. CDR1 and CDR2 (germline): MNHEY, SMNVEV (reference sequence). The CDR3 sequence: CASSIQGGEQYF. The CDR3 DNA reads as TGTGCCAGCAGTATACAGGGAGGCGAGCAGTACTTC.

The rearrangement joins TRBV27 to TRBJ2-7; tentatively, D is TRBD2 (5 bases). This CDR3 has 11 residues. The germline gives CDR1 MNHEY, CDR2 SMNVEV (reference sequence). The V gene lost 5 bases and the J gene lost 7 bases, with 9 bases spanning the gap. The CDR3 here is CASSQGSEQYF. In DNA form, the CDR3 reads TGTGCCAGCAGTCAAGGGAGTGAGCAGTACTTC.

The chain carries TRBV7-9 and TRBJ2-5; tentatively, D is TRBD2 (6 bases). V lost 6 bases to trimming and J lost 4 bases, with 30 bases between them. The germline gives CDR1 SEHNR, CDR2 FQNEAQ (reference sequence). This CDR3 has 19 residues. The CDR3 DNA is TGTGCCAGCAGTTACCCATTTCCGACCGCGGGGATGAATGGAGAGACCCAGTACTTC. Its translation: CASSYPFPTAGMNGETQYF.

The chain links TRBV28 to TRBJ1-2; D is undetermined. There are 15 residues in the CDR3. Between the trimmed V and J ends, which lost 6 bases and 1 base, there was a span of 15 bases. Looked up from germline, CDR1 is MDHEN and CDR2 is SYDVKM. The CDR3 DNA follows: TGTGCCAGCAGGATCGACACCATGTTTAACTATGGCTACACCTTC. As protein: CASRIDTMFNYGYTF.

The V and J genes are TRBV5-1 and TRBJ1-1; 8 nucleotides match TRBD1. Trimming removed 4 bases from V and 4 bases from J; junction bases left unmatched: 15. The CDR3 runs to 17 residues. Germline V gene data show CDR1 as SGHRS and CDR2 as YFSETQ. The CDR3 coding sequence is TGCGCCAGCAGCCCGCCCCGGACAGGGAACGGGATCACTGAAGCTTTCTTT. It is translated as CASSPPRTGNGITEAFF.

The chain is built from TRBV12-5 and TRBJ2-7; D ambiguous. The germline V gene encodes CDR1 LGHNT and CDR2 FRNRAP. This CDR3 has 14 residues. V lost 4 bases and J 4 bases, leaving 14 bases between the germline ends. CDR3 amino acids: CASGSAHRAYEQYF. The CDR3, as DNA: TGTGCTAGTGGTTCCGCCCATCGGGCTTACGAGCAGTACTTC.

This chain links TRBV16 with TRBJ2-7; unclear D gene. Trimming removed 0 bases from V and 3 bases from J, with 9 bases in between. The length of the CDR3 is 14 residues. Looked up from germline, CDR1 is KGHSY and CDR2 is FQNENV. CDR3 amino acids: CASSQSGLYYEQYF. CDR3 nucleotides: TGTGCCAGCAGCCAATCAGGCCTCTACTACGAGCAGTACTTC.